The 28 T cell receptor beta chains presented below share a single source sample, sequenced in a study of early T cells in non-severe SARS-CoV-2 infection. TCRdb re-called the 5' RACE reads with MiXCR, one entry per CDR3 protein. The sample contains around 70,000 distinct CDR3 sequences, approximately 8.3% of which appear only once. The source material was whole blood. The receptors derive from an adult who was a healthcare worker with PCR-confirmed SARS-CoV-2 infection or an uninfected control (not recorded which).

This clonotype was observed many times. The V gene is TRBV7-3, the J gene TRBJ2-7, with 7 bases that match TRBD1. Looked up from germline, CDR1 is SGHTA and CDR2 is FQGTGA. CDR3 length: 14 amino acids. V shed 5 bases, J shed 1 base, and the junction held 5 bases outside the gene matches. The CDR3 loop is CASSRSTGSYEQYF. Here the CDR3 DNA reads TGTGCCAGCAGCCGGTCGACAGGGTCCTACGAGCAGTACTTC.

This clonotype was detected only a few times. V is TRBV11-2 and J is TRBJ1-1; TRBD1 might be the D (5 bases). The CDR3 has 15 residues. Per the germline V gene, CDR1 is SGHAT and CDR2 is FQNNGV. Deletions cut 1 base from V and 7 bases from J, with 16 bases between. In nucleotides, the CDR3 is TGTGCCAGCAGCTTAGCGGGACGGAAGAAATATGAAGCTTTCTTT. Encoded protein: CASSLAGRKKYEAFF.

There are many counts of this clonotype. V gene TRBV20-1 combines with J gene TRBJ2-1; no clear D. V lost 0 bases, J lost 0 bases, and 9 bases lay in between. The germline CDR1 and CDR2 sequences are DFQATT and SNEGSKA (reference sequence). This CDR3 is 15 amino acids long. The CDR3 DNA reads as TGCAGTGCTAGAGAGATCGGCTACTCCTACAATGAGCAGTTCTTC. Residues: CSAREIGYSYNEQFF.

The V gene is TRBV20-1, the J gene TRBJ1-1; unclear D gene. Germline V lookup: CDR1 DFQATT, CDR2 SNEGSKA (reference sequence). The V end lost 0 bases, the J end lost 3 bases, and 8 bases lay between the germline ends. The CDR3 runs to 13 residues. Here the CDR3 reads CSARDTIDTEAFF. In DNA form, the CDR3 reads TGCAGTGCTAGAGATACCATTGACACTGAAGCTTTCTTT.

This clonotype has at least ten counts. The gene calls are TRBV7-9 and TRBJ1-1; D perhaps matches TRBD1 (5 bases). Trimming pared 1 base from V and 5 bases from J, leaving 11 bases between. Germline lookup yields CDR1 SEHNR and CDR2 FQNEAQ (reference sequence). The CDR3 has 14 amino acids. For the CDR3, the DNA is TGTGCCAGCAGCTTAGTAGGGGCGAGGACTGAAGCTTTCTTT. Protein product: CASSLVGARTEAFF.

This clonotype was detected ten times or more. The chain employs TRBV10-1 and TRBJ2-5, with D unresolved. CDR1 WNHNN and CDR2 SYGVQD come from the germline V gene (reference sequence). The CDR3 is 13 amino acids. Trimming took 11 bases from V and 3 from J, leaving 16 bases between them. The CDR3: CAALRLGEETQYF. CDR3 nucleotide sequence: TGCGCCGCCCTTCGCCTTGGAGAAGAGACCCAGTACTTC.

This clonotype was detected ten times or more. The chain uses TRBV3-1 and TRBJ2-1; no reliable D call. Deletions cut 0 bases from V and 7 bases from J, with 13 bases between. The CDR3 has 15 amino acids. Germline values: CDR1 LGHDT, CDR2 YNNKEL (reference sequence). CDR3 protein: CASSQDHRTANEQFF. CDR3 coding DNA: TGTGCCAGCAGCCAAGATCATCGGACGGCAAATGAGCAGTTCTTC.

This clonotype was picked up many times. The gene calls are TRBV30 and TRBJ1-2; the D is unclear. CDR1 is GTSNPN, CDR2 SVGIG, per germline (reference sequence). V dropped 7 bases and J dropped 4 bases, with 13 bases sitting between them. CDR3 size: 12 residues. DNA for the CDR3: TGTGCCTATGGTCGGGGAATCTATGGCTACACCTTC. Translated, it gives CAYGRGIYGYTF.

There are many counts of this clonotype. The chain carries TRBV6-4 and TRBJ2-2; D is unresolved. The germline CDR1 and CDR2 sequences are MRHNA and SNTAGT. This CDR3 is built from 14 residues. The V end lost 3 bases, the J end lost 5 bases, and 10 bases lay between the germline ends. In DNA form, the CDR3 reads TGTGCCAGCAGTGAAGGGATGAGGACCGGGGAGCTGTTTTTT. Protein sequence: CASSEGMRTGELFF.

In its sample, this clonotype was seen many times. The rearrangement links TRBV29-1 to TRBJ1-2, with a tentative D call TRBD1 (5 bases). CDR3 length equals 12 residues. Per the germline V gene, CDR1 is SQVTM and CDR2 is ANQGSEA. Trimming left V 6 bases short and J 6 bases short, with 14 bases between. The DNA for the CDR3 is TGCAGCGTGGGCGCAGGGAGGGATGGCTACACCTTC. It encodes CSVGAGRDGYTF.

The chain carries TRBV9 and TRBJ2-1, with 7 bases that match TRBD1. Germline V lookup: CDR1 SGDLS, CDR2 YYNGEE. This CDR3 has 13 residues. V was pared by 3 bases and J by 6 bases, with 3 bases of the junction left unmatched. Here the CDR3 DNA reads TGTGCCAGCAGCGAGCCAGGGGGCAATGAGCAGTTCTTC. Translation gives CASSEPGGNEQFF.

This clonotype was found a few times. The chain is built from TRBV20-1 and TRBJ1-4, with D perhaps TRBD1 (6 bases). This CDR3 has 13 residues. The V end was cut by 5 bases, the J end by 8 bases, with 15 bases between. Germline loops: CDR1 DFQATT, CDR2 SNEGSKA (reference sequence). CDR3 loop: CSAGMGAGEKLFF. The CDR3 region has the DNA TGCAGTGCTGGGATGGGGGCGGGCGAAAAACTGTTTTTT.

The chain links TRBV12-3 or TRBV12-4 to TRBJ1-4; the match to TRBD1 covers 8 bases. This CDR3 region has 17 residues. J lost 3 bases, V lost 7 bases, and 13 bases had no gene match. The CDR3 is CASTNSQGAPPNEKLFF. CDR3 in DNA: TGTGCCAGCACCAATTCCCAGGGGGCGCCTCCTAATGAAAAACTGTTTTTT.

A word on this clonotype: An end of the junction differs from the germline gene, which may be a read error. CDR3 in amino acids: CASSLGGGSFYNSPLRF. The DNA for the CDR3 is TGTGCCAGCAGCTTGGGAGGGGGTAGCTTCTATAATTCACCCCTCCGCTTT. The rearrangement links TRBV5-4 to TRBJ1-6, with TRBD1 as a possible D gene (6 bases). CDR1 and CDR2 from the germline V gene are SGHNT and YYREEE (reference sequence). The CDR3 is made up of 17 amino acids.

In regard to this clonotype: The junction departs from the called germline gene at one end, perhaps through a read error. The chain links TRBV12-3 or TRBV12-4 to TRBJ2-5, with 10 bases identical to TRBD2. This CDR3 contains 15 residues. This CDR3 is CGSSLVLAGEETQYF. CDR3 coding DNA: TGTGGCAGCAGTTTAGTCCTAGCGGGAGAAGAGACCCAGTACTTC.

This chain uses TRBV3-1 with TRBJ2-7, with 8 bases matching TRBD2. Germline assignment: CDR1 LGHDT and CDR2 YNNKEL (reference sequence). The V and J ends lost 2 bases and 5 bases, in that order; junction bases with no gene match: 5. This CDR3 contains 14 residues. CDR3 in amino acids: CASSQTGRADEQYF. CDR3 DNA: TGTGCCAGCAGCCAAACCGGGAGGGCTGACGAGCAGTACTTC.

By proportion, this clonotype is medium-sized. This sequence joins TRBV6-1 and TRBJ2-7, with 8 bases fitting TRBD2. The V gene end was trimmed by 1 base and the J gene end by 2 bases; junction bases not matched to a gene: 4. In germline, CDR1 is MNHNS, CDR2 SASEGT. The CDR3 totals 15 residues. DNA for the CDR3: TGTGCCAGCAGTGAAGGCTACGGGGGGGCCTACGAGCAGTACTTC. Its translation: CASSEGYGGAYEQYF.

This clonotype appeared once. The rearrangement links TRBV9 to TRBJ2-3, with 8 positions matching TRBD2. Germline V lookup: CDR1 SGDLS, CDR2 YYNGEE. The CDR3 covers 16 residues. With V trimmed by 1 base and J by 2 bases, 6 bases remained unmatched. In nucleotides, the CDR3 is TGTGCCAGCAGCGTAATTAGCGGGATAGCCACAGATACGCAGTATTTT. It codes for CASSVISGIATDTQYF.

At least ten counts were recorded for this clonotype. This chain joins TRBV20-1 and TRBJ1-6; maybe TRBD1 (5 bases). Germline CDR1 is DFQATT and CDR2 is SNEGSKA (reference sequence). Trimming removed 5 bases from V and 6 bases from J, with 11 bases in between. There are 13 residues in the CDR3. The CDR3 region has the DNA TGCAGTGCTTACCGGGACCCTAATTCACCCCTCCACTTT. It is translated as CSAYRDPNSPLHF.

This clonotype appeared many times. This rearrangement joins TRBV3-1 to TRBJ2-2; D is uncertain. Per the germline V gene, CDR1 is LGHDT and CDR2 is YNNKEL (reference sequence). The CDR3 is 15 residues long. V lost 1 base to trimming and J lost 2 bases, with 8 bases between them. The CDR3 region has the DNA TGTGCCAGCAGCCAAGGTCTGGTAAACACCGGGGAGCTGTTTTTT. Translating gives CASSQGLVNTGELFF.

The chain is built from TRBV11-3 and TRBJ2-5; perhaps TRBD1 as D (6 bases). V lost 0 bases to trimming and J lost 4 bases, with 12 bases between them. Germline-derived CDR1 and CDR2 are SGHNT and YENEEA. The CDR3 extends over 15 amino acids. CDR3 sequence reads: CASSLEGRGGETQYF. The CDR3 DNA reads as TGTGCCAGCAGCTTAGAGGGGAGAGGGGGAGAGACCCAGTACTTC.

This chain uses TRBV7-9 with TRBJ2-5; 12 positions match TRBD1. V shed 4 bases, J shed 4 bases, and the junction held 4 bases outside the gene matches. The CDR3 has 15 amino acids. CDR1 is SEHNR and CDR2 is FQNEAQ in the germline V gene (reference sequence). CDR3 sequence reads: CASSSGQGALETQYF. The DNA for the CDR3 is TGTGCCAGCAGCTCGGGACAGGGGGCTTTAGAGACCCAGTACTTC. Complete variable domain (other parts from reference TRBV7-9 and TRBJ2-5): DTGVSQNPRHKITKRGQNVTFRCDPISEHNRLYWYRQTLGQGPEFLTYFQNEAQLEKSRLLSDRFSAERPKGSFSTLEIQRTEQGDSAMYLCASSSGQGALETQYFGPGTRLLVL.

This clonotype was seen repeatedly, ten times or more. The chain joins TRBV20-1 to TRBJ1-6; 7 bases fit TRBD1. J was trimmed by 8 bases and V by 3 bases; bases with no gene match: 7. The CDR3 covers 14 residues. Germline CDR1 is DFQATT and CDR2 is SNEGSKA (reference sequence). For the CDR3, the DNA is TGCAGTGCTAGCGCTGGACAGGAGTATTCACCCCTCCACTTT. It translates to CSASAGQEYSPLHF.

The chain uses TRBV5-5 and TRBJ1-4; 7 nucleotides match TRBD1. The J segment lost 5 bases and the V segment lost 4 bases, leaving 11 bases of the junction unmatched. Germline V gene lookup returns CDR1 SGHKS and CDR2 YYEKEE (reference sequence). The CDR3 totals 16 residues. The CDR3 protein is CASSVEIGTVNEKLFF. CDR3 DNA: TGTGCCAGCAGCGTCGAGATCGGGACAGTAAATGAAAAACTGTTTTTT. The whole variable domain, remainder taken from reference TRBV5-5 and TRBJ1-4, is DAGVTQSPTHLIKTRGQQVTLRCSPISGHKSVSWYQQVLGQGPQFIFQYYEKEERGRGNFPDRFSARQFPNYSSELNVNALLLGDSALYLCASSVEIGTVNEKLFFGSGTQLSVL.

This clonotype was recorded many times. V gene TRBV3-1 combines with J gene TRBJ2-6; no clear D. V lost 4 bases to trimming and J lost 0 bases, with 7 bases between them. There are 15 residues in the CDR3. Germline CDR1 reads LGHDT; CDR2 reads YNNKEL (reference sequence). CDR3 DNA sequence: TGTGCCAGCAGCCCTCCTAGCTCTGGGGCCAACGTCCTGACTTTC. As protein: CASSPPSSGANVLTF.

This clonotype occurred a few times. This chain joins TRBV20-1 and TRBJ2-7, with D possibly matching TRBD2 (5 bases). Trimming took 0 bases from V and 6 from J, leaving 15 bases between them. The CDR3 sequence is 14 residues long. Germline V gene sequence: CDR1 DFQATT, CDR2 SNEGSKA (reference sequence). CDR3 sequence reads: CSARESGPTSEQYF. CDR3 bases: TGCAGTGCTAGAGAATCCGGCCCAACTAGCGAGCAGTACTTC.

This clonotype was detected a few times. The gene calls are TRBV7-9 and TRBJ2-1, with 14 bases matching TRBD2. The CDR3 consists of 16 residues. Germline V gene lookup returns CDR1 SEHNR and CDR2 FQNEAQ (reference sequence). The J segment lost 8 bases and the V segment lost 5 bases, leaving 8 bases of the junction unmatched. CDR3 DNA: TGTGCCAGCAGCCAGGGACTAGCGGGAGCGTTCGATGAGCAGTTCTTC. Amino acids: CASSQGLAGAFDEQFF.

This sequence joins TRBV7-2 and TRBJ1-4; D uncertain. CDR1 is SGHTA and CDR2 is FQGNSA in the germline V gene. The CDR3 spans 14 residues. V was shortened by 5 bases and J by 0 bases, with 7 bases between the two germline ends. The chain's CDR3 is CASSPMATNEKLFF. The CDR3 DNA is TGTGCCAGCAGCCCTATGGCAACTAATGAAAAACTGTTTTTT.